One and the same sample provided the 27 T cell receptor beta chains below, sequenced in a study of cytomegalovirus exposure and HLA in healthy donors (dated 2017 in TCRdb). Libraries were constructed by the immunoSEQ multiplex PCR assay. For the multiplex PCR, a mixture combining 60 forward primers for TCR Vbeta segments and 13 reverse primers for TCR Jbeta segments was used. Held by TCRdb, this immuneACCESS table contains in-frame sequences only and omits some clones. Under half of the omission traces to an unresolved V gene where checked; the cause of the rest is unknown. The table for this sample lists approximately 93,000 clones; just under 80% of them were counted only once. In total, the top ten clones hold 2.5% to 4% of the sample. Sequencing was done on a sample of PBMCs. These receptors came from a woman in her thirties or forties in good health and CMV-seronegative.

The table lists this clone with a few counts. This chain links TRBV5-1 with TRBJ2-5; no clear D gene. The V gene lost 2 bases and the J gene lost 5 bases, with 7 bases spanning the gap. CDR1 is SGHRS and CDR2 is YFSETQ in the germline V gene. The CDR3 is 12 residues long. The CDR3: CASSFGLETQYF. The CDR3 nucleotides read TGCGCCAGCAGCTTCGGGTTGGAGACCCAGTACTTC.

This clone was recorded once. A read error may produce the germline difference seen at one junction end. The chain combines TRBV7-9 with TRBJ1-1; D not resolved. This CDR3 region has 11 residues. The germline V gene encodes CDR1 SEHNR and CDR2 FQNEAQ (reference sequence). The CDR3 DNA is TGTTCCAGCAGCTCCCTTTTAGAAGCTTTCTTT. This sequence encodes CSSSSLLEAFF. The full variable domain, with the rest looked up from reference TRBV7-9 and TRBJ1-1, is DTGVSQNPRHKITKRGQNVTFRCDPISEHNRLYWYRQTLGQGPEFLTYFQNEAQLEKSRLLSDRFSAERPKGSFSTLEIQRTEQGDSAMYLCSSSSLLEAFFGQGTRLTVV.

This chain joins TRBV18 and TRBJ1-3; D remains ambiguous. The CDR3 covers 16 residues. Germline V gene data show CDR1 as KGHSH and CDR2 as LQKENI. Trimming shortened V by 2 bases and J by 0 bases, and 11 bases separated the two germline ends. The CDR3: CASSPSRGSSGNTIYF. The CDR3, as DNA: TGTGCCAGCTCACCATCCCGGGGATCCTCTGGAAACACCATATATTTT.

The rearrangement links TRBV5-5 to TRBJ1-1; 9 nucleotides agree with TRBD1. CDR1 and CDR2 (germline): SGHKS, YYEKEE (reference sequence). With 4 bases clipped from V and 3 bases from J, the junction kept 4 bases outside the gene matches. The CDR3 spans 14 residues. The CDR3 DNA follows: TGTGCCAGCAGCCCCTGGACAGGGGACACTGAAGCTTTCTTT. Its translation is CASSPWTGDTEAFF.

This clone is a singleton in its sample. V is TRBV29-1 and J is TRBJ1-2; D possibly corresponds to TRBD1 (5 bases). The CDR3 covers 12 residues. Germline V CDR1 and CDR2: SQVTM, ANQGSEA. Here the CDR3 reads CTAGGLNYGYTF. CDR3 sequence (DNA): TGCACCGCCGGGGGTCTGAACTATGGCTACACCTTC.

CDR3 region: CAWSTGNNQPQHF. Written as DNA, the CDR3 is TGTGCCTGGTCCACAGGGAACAATCAGCCCCAGCATTTT. The chain uses TRBV30 and TRBJ1-5; D is perhaps TRBD1 (6 bases). The V gene lost 5 bases and the J gene lost 3 bases, with 11 bases spanning the gap. CDR1 is GTSNPN and CDR2 is SVGIG in the germline V gene (reference sequence). The CDR3 spans 13 residues.

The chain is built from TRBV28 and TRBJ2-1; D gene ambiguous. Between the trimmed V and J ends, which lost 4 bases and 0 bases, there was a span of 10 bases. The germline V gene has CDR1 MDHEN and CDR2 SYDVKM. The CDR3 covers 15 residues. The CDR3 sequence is CASSSSTYSYNEQFF. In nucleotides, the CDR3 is TGTGCCAGCAGTTCTTCCACCTACTCCTACAATGAGCAGTTCTTC.

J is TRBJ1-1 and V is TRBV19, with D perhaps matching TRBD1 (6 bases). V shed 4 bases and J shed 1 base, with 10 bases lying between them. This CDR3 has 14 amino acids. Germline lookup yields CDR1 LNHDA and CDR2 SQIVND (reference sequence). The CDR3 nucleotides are TGTGCCAGTAGTAAGACCAGGGGGAACACTGAAGCTTTCTTT. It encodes CASSKTRGNTEAFF. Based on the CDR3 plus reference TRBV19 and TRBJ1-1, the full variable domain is DGGITQSPKYLFRKEGQNVTLSCEQNLNHDAMYWYRQDPGQGLRLIYYSQIVNDFQKGDIAEGYSVSREKKESFPLTVTSAQKNPTAFYLCASSKTRGNTEAFFGQGTRLTVV.

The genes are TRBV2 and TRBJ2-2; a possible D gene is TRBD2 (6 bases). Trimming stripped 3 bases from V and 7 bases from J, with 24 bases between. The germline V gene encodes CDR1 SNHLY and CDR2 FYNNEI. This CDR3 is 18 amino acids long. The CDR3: CASSDGFGRGTPRGELFF. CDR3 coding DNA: TGTGCCAGCAGTGACGGTTTCGGCCGCGGGACTCCCCGCGGGGAGCTGTTTTTT.

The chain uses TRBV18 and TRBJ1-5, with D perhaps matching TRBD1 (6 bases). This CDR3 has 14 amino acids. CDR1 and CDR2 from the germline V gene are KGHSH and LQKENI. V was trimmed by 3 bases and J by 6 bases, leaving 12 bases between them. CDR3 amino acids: CASSPVGGAQPQHF. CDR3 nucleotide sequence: TGTGCCAGCTCACCGGTTGGGGGGGCTCAGCCCCAGCATTTT.

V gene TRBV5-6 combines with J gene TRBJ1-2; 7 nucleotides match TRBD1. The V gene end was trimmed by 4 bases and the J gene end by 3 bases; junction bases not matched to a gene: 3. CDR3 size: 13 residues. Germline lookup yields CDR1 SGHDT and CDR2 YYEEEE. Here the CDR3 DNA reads TGTGCCAGCAGCCCCGACAGGGACTATGGCTACACCTTC. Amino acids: CASSPDRDYGYTF.

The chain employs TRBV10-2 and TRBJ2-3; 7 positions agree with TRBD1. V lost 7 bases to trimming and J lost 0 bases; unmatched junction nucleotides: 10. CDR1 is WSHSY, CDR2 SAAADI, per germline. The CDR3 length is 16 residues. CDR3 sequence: CASNRDRASSTDTQYF. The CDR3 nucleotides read TGCGCCAGCAACAGGGACAGAGCGTCTAGCACAGATACGCAGTATTTT.

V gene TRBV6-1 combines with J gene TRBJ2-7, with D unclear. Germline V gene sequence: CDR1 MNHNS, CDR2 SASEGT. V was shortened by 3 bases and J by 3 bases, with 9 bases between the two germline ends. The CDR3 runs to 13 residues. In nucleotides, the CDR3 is TGTGCCAGCAGTGAGGTACGAGTCTACGAGCAGTACTTC. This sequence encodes CASSEVRVYEQYF.

CDR3 coding DNA: TGTGCCAGCACCCCAGTCCGGGGGGCGCGCCAAGAGACCCAGTACTTC. Protein product: CASTPVRGARQETQYF. The rearrangement links TRBV28 to TRBJ2-5, with D possibly being TRBD2 (7 bases). The length of the CDR3 is 16 residues. Per the germline V gene, CDR1 is MDHEN and CDR2 is SYDVKM. Trimming took off 7 bases at V and 1 base at J, with 19 bases between the two ends.

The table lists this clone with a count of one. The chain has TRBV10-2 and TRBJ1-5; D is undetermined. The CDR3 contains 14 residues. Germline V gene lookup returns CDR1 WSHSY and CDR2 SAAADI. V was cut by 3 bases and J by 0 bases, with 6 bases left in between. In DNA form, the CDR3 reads TGCGCCAGCAGTGACGGAGATAGCAATCAGCCCCAGCATTTT. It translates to CASSDGDSNQPQHF.

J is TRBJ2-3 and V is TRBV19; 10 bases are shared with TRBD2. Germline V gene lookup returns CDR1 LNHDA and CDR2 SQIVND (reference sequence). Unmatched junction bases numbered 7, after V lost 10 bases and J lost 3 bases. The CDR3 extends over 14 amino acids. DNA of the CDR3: TGTGCCACCGGAGCTAGCGGGGGAACAGATACGCAGTATTTT. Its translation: CATGASGGTDTQYF. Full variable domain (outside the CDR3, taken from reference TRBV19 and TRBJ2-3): DGGITQSPKYLFRKEGQNVTLSCEQNLNHDAMYWYRQDPGQGLRLIYYSQIVNDFQKGDIAEGYSVSREKKESFPLTVTSAQKNPTAFYLCATGASGGTDTQYFGPGTRLTVL.

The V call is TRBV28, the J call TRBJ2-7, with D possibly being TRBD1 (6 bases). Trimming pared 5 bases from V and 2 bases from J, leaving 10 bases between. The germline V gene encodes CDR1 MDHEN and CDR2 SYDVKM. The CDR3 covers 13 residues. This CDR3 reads CASSQGQPYEQYF. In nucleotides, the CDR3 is TGTGCCAGCAGTCAGGGGCAGCCCTACGAGCAGTACTTC.

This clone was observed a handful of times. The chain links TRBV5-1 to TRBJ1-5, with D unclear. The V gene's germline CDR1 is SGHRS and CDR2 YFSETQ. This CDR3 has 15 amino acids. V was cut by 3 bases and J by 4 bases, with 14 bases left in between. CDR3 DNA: TGCGCCAGCAGCTGGCAAGGAGGGAAGAATCAGCCCCAGCATTTT. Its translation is CASSWQGGKNQPQHF.

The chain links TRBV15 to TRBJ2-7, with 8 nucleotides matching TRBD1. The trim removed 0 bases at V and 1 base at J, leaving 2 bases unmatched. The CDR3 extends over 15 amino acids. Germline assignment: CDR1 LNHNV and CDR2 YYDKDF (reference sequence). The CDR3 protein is CATSRETGASYEQYF. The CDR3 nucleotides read TGTGCCACCAGCAGAGAGACAGGGGCGTCCTACGAGCAGTACTTC.

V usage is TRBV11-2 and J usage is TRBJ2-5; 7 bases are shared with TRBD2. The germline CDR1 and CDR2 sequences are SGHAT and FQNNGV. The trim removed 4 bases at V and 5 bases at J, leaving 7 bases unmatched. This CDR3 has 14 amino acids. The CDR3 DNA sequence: TGTGCCAGCAGCTCCTGGACTAGTAGGGAGACCCAGTACTTC. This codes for CASSSWTSRETQYF. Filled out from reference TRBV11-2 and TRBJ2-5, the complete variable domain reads EAGVAQSPRYKIIEKRQSVAFWCNPISGHATLYWYQQILGQGPKLLIQFQNNGVVDDSQLPKDRFSAERLKGVDSTLKIQPAKLEDSAVYLCASSSWTSRETQYFGPGTRLLVL.

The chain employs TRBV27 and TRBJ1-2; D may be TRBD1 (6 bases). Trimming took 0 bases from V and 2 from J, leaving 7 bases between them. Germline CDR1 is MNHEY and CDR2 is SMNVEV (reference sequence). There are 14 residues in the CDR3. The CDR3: CASSLSGQNYGYTF. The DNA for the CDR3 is TGTGCCAGCAGTTTATCCGGACAGAACTATGGCTACACCTTC.

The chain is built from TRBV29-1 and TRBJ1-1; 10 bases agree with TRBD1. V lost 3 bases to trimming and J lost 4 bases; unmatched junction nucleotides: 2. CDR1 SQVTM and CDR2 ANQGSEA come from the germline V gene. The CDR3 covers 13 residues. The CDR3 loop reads CSVDDRGPTEAFF. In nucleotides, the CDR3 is TGCAGCGTTGATGACAGGGGGCCCACTGAAGCTTTCTTT.

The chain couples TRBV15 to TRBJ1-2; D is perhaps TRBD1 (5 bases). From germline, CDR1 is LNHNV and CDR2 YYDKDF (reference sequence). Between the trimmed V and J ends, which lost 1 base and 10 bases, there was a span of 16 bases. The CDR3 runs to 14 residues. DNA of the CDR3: TGTGCCACCAGCAGAGTAGGATTTAGGGGTGACTACACCTTC. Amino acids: CATSRVGFRGDYTF.

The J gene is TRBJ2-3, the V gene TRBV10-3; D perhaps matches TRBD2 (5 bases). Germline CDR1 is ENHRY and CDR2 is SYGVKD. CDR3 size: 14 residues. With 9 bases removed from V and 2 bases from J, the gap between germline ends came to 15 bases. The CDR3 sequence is CAMAPGRNTDTQYF. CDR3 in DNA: TGTGCCATGGCGCCGGGAAGAAACACAGATACGCAGTATTTT.

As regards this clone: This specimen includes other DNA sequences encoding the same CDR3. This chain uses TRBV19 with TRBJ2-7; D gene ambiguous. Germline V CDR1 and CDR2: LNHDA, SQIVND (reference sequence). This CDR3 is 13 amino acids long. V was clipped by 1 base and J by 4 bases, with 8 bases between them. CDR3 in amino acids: CASSIGTKYEQYF. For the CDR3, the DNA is TGTGCCAGTAGTATAGGAACAAAATACGAGCAGTACTTC.

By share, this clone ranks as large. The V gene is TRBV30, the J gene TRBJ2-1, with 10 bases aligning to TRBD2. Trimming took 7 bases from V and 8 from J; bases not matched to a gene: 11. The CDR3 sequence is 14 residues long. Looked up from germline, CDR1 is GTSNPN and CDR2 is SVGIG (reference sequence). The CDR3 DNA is TGTGCCTCCAGAGCTAGCGGGAGTATGCATGAGCAGTTCTTC. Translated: CASRASGSMHEQFF.

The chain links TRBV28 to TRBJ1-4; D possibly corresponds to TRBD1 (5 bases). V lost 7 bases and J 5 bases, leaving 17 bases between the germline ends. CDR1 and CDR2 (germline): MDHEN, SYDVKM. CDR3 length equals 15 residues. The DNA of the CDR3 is TGTGCCAGCAACCCCATGGGGCAGGGAAATGAAAAACTGTTTTTT. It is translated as CASNPMGQGNEKLFF.